The 19 T cell receptor beta chains in this list originate from one sample, sequenced in a study of cytomegalovirus exposure and HLA in healthy donors. It was with 60 Vbeta and 13 Jbeta primers that the PCR ran. The method was immunoSEQ multiplex PCR; TCRdb's version includes in-frame clones alone and lacks a portion of them. The sample carries under 200,000 clones, 65% to 85% recorded once. The sequencing sample was made of PBMCs. The receptors stem from a woman aged 25 to 39 in good health and CMV-seropositive.

The chain employs TRBV2 and TRBJ2-6; 8 nucleotides agree with TRBD1. CDR1 is SNHLY, CDR2 FYNNEI, per germline. The V and J ends lost 5 bases and 1 base, in that order; junction bases with no gene match: 1. The CDR3 has 15 amino acids. The DNA of the CDR3 is TGTGCCAGCAGTCGGGACAGGTCTGGGGCCAACGTCCTGACTTTC. Translated, it gives CASSRDRSGANVLTF.

The chain uses TRBV5-6 and TRBJ1-5; 10 positions agree with TRBD1. CDR1 and CDR2 (germline): SGHDT, YYEEEE. The CDR3 is 17 amino acids. Trimming at V came to 1 base and at J to 3 bases, leaving 7 bases not matched to a gene. CDR3 coding DNA: TGTGCCAGCAGCTTGAGAGCGGGGACAGGGGCCAATCAGCCCCAGCATTTT. Residues: CASSLRAGTGANQPQHF.

This clone was counted between two and nine times. The chain recombines TRBV11-2 with TRBJ2-2; tentatively, D is TRBD2 (7 bases). The CDR3 loop spans 15 amino acids. Germline V gene lookup returns CDR1 SGHAT and CDR2 FQNNGV. The V and J ends lost 1 base and 5 bases respectively, with 11 bases between them. CDR3 in amino acids: CASSLAGGVTGELFF. For the CDR3, the DNA is TGTGCCAGCAGCTTAGCGGGGGGCGTGACCGGGGAGCTGTTTTTT.

This clone was seen a single time. The chain carries TRBV5-5 and TRBJ1-1; 9 nucleotides agree with TRBD1. The junction had 10 bases not matched to a gene; V was cut back by 4 bases and J by 0 bases. Germline V lookup: CDR1 SGHKS, CDR2 YYEKEE (reference sequence). The CDR3 spans 17 residues. The DNA of the CDR3 is TGTGCCAGCAGCCCACGGACAGGGGCCAACATGAACACTGAAGCTTTCTTT. Translated, it gives CASSPRTGANMNTEAFF. The full variable domain, in which reference TRBV5-5 and TRBJ1-1 provide the parts outside the CDR3, is DAGVTQSPTHLIKTRGQQVTLRCSPISGHKSVSWYQQVLGQGPQFIFQYYEKEERGRGNFPDRFSARQFPNYSSELNVNALLLGDSALYLCASSPRTGANMNTEAFFGQGTRLTVV.

The chain is built from TRBV7-9 and TRBJ2-5, with 9 bases aligning to TRBD1. With V trimmed by 5 bases and J by 5 bases, 6 bases remained unmatched. The CDR3 has 14 residues. The germline V gene has CDR1 SEHNR and CDR2 FQNEAQ (reference sequence). The CDR3 is CASSPQGAGETQYF. CDR3 in DNA: TGTGCCAGCAGCCCACAGGGGGCGGGCGAGACCCAGTACTTC.

This clone came up a few times. CDR3 amino acids: CASSLLEGYEQYF. CDR3 sequence (DNA): TGTGCCAGCAGCTTACTCGAGGGCTACGAGCAGTACTTC. The genes are TRBV13 and TRBJ2-7; perhaps TRBD2 as D (5 bases). The CDR3 runs 13 residues. Deletions cut 2 bases from V and 3 bases from J, with 8 bases between. Germline V gives CDR1 PRHDT, CDR2 FYEKMQ (reference sequence).

This chain joins TRBV5-6 and TRBJ1-5; tentatively, D is TRBD1 (5 bases). CDR3 length equals 13 residues. Germline V gene sequence: CDR1 SGHDT, CDR2 YYEEEE. V was shortened by 4 bases and J by 4 bases, with 9 bases between the two germline ends. The chain's CDR3 is CASSGQGNQPQHF. CDR3 DNA sequence: TGTGCCAGCAGCGGCCAGGGAAATCAGCCCCAGCATTTT. Filled out from reference TRBV5-6 and TRBJ1-5, the complete variable domain reads DAGVTQSPTHLIKTRGQQVTLRCSPKSGHDTVSWYQQALGQGPQFIFQYYEEEERQRGNFPDRFSGHQFPNYSSELNVNALLLGDSALYLCASSGQGNQPQHFGDGTRLSIL.

This clone was detected a few times. The V call is TRBV4-1, the J call TRBJ1-4, with D possibly TRBD1 on 5 matching bases. The CDR3 runs 14 residues. The V end lost 0 bases, the J end lost 6 bases, and 8 bases lay between the germline ends. The germline gives CDR1 MGHRA, CDR2 YSYEKL. This CDR3 reads CASSQDSGYEKLFF. For the CDR3, the DNA is TGCGCCAGCAGCCAAGATTCAGGGTATGAAAAACTGTTTTTT.

The chain employs TRBV4-1 and TRBJ2-7; 8 positions match TRBD2. The V segment lost 3 bases and the J segment 3 bases; nucleotides outside the gene matches: 7. There are 15 residues in the CDR3. Germline V gene data show CDR1 as MGHRA and CDR2 as YSYEKL. This chain's CDR3 is CASSQLSGGDYEQYF. The CDR3 DNA reads as TGCGCCAGCAGCCAGCTCAGCGGGGGAGACTACGAGCAGTACTTC.

With respect to this clone: Relative to the germline gene, one junction end is altered; a read error may explain this. The CDR3 protein is CASSSLAGVEQYF. The CDR3 nucleotides are TGTGCTAGCAGCTCACTAGCGGGAGTCGAGCAGTACTTC. V usage is TRBV7-7 and J usage is TRBJ2-7; the match to TRBD2 covers 11 bases. The CDR3 is 13 residues long. Germline V gene data show CDR1 as SSHAT and CDR2 as FNYEAQ (reference sequence).

The gene calls are TRBV6-5 and TRBJ1-5, with D unclear. Germline V CDR1 and CDR2: MNHEY, SVGAGI. The ends were cut back, 6 bases at V and 1 base at J, with 10 bases in the middle. CDR3 length: 14 residues. The CDR3 coding sequence is TGTGCCAGCAGCCTAGACGGAAGCAATCAGCCCCAGCATTTT. The encoded protein is CASSLDGSNQPQHF.

The V gene is TRBV27, the J gene TRBJ2-6; tentative D call: TRBD1 (6 bases). CDR1 MNHEY and CDR2 SMNVEV come from the germline V gene (reference sequence). Deletions cut 5 bases from V and 4 bases from J, with 18 bases between. The CDR3 spans 17 residues. The CDR3, as DNA: TGTGCCAGCAGTACGGACAGCCCGTCGTGGGGGGCCAACGTCCTGACTTTC. Translating it yields CASSTDSPSWGANVLTF. Supplemented by reference TRBV27 and TRBJ2-6, the full variable domain reads EAQVTQNPRYLITVTGKKLTVTCSQNMNHEYMSWYRQDPGLGLRQIYYSMNVEVTDKGDVPEGYKVSRKEKRNFPLILESPSPNQTSLYFCASSTDSPSWGANVLTFGAGSRLTVL.

The chain links TRBV4-2 to TRBJ2-1; D unclear. This CDR3 is built from 11 residues. The V and J ends lost 0 bases and 14 bases respectively, with 8 bases between them. Germline lookup yields CDR1 LGHNA and CDR2 YNFKEQ. DNA for the CDR3: TGTGCCAGCAGCCAAGAAGAGGTGGAGTTCTTC. Amino acids: CASSQEEVEFF.

This CDR3 is CASAAQGFNTEAFF. The DNA for the CDR3 is TGTGCCAGTGCAGCACAGGGATTTAACACTGAAGCTTTCTTT. The chain is built from TRBV19 and TRBJ1-1; weak D call: TRBD1 (6 bases). Germline V gene lookup returns CDR1 LNHDA and CDR2 SQIVND (reference sequence). The CDR3 is 14 amino acids. The V gene lost 8 bases and the J gene lost 2 bases, with 15 bases spanning the gap. The full variable domain, rest sourced from reference TRBV19 and TRBJ1-1, is DGGITQSPKYLFRKEGQNVTLSCEQNLNHDAMYWYRQDPGQGLRLIYYSQIVNDFQKGDIAEGYSVSREKKESFPLTVTSAQKNPTAFYLCASAAQGFNTEAFFGQGTRLTVV.

The CDR3 loop reads CASSLGAQTYEQYF. CDR3 bases: TGTGCCAGCAGTTTAGGAGCCCAAACCTACGAGCAGTACTTC. The chain uses TRBV27 and TRBJ2-7; D remains unclear. V was shortened by 2 bases and J by 2 bases, with 10 bases between the two germline ends. Germline CDR1 MNHEY, CDR2 SMNVEV (reference sequence). The CDR3 totals 14 residues.

The chain employs TRBV20-1 and TRBJ1-1; 8 nucleotides align to TRBD1. CDR3 length equals 11 residues. The V segment lost 6 bases and the J segment 7 bases; nucleotides outside the gene matches: 4. Looked up from germline, CDR1 is DFQATT and CDR2 is SNEGSKA (reference sequence). CDR3 DNA sequence: TGCAGTGCCGGACAGGGATTTGAAGCTTTCTTT. This gives the protein CSAGQGFEAFF.

This chain links TRBV9 with TRBJ2-1, with D possibly being TRBD2 (6 bases). Per the germline V gene, CDR1 is SGDLS and CDR2 is YYNGEE. With 4 bases removed from V and 3 bases from J, the gap between germline ends came to 14 bases. This CDR3 has 15 amino acids. The CDR3 bases are TGTGCCAGCAGCCCATGGGAGGATAGCTACAATGAGCAGTTCTTC. Amino acids: CASSPWEDSYNEQFF.

The V gene is TRBV27, the J gene TRBJ1-2; D is unresolved. Looked up from germline, CDR1 is MNHEY and CDR2 is SMNVEV (reference sequence). Deletions cut 0 bases from V and 5 bases from J, with 16 bases between. The CDR3 contains 16 residues. The CDR3 spells CASSLSPGRFFYGYTF. For the CDR3, the DNA is TGTGCCAGCAGTTTATCCCCAGGAAGGTTTTTTTATGGCTACACCTTC.

CDR3 nucleotide sequence: TGTGCCAGCAGCCCGGGACAGGGGGCCATCGAGCAGTACTTC. The encoded protein is CASSPGQGAIEQYF. V gene TRBV6-1 combines with J gene TRBJ2-7, with 12 bases fitting TRBD1. This CDR3 spans 14 amino acids. Germline V gives CDR1 MNHNS, CDR2 SASEGT. V lost 6 bases to trimming and J lost 6 bases; unmatched junction nucleotides: 6.